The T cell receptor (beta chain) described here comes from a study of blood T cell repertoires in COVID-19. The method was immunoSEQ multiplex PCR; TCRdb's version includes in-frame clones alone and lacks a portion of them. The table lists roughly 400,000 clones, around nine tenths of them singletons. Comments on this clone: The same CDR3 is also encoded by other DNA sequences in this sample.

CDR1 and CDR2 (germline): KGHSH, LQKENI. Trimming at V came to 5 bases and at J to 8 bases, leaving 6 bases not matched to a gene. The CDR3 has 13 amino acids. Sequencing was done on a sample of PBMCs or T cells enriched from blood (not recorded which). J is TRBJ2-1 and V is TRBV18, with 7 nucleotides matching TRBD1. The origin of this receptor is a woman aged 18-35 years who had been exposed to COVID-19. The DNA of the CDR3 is TGTGCCAGCTCAAGACAGGGTTTGGATGAGCAGTTCTTC. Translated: CASSRQGLDEQFF.